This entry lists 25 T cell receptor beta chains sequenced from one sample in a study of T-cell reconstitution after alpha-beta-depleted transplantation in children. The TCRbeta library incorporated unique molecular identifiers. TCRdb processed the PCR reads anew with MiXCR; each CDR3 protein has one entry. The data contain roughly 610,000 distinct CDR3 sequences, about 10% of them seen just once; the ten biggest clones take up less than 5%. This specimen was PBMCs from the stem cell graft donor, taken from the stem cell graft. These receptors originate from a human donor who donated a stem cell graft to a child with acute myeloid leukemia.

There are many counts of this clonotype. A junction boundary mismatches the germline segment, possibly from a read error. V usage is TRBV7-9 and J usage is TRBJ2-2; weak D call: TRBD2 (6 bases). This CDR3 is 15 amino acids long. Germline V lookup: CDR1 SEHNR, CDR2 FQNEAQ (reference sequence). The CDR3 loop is CASSLVGTNTGELFF. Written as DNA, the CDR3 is TGCGCCAGCAGCTTGGTGGGGACTAACACCGGGGAGCTGTTTTTT.

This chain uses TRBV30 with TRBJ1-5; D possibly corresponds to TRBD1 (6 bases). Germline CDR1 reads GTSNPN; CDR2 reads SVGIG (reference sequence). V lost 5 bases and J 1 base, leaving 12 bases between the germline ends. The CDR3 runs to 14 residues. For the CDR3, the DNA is TGTGCCTGGGGCGGAAGGGGGAGCAATCAGCCCCAGCATTTT. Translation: CAWGGRGSNQPQHF.

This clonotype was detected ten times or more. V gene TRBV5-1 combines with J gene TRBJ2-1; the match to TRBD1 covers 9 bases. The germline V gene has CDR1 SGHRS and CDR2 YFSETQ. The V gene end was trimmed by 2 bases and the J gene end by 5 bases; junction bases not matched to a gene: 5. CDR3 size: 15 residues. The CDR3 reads CASSLRDRDDNEQFF. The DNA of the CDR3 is TGCGCCAGCAGCTTACGGGACAGGGACGACAATGAGCAGTTCTTC.

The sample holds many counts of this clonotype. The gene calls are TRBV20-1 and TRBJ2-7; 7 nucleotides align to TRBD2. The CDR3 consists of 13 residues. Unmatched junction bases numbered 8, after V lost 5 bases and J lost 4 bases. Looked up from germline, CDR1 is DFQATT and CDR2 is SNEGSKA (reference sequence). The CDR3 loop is CSAPPGGGYEQYF. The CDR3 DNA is TGCAGTGCTCCGCCGGGGGGTGGGTACGAGCAGTACTTC.

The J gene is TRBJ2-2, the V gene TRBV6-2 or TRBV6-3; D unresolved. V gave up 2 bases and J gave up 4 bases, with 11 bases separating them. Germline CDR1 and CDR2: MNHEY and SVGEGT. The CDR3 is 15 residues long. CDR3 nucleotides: TGTGCCAGCAGTTACCAAAAGTCGCCCACCGGGGAGCTGTTTTTT. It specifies CASSYQKSPTGELFF.

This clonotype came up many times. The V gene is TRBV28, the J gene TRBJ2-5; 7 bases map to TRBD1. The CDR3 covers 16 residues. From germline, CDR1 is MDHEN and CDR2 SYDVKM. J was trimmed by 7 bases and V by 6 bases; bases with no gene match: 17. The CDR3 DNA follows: TGTGCCAGCAGCGACAGGGATGTGGCCAGGTTGGGGACCCAGTACTTC. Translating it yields CASSDRDVARLGTQYF. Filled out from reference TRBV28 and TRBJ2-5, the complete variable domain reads DVKVTQSSRYLVKRTGEKVFLECVQDMDHENMFWYRQDPGLGLRLIYFSYDVKMKEKGDIPEGYSVSREKKERFSLILESASTNQTSMYLCASSDRDVARLGTQYFGPGTRLLVL.

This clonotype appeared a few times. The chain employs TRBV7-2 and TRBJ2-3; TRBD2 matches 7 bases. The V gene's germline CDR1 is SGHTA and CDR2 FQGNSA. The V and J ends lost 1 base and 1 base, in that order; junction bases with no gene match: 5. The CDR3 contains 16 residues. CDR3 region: CASSLVAGAGTDTQYF. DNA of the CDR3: TGTGCCAGCAGCTTAGTTGCGGGAGCGGGCACAGATACGCAGTATTTT.

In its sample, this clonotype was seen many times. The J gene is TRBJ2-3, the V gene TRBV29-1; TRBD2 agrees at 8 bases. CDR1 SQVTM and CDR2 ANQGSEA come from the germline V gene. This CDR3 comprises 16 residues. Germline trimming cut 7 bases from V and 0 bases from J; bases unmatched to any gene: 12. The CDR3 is CSARGSGGLSTDTQYF. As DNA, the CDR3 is TGCAGCGCCCGAGGGAGCGGGGGCCTTAGCACAGATACGCAGTATTTT.

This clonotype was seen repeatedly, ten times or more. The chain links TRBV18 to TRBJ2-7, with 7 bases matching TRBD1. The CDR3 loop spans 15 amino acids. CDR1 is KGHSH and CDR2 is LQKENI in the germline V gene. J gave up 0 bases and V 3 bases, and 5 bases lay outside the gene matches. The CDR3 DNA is TGTGCCAGCTCACCTCGACAGGGTAGCTCCTACGAGCAGTACTTC. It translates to CASSPRQGSSYEQYF.

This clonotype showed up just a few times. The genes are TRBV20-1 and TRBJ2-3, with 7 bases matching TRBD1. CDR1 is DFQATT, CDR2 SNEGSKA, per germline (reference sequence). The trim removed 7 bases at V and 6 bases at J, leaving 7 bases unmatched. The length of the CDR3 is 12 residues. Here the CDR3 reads CSEKGAGDTQYF. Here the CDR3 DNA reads TGCAGTGAAAAGGGGGCAGGGGATACGCAGTATTTT.

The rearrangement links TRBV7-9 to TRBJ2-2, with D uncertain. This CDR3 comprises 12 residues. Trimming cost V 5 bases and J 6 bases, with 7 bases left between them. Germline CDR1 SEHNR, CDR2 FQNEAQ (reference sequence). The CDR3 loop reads CASSKTAGELFF. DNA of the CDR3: TGTGCCAGCAGCAAGACCGCCGGGGAGCTGTTTTTT.

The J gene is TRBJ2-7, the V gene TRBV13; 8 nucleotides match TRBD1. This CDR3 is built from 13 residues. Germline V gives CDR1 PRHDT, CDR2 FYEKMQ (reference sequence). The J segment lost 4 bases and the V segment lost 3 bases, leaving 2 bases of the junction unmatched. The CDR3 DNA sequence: TGTGCCAGCAGCTTGGACAGGGAATACGAGCAGTACTTC. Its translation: CASSLDREYEQYF.

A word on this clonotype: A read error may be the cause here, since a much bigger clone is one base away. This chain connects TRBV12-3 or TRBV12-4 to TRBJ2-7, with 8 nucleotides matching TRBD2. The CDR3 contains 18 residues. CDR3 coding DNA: TGTGCCAGCTGTTTGAAGAGGACTAGCACGCGGAGGCCCTACGAGCAGTACTTC. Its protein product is CASCLKRTSTRRPYEQYF.

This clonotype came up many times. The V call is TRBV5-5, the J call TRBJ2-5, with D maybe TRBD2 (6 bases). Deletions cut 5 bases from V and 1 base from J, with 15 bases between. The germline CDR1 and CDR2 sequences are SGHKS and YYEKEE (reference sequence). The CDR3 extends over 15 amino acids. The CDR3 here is CASRRTPTSQETQYF. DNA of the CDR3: TGTGCCAGCAGACGGACCCCGACTAGCCAAGAGACCCAGTACTTC.

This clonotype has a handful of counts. CDR3 DNA: TGTGCCAGCAGTTTGGACAGGGGGCCGGGAAAACTGTTTTTT. As protein: CASSLDRGPGKLFF. The V gene is TRBV28, the J gene TRBJ1-4; 11 bases map to TRBD1. V lost 3 bases and J lost 10; bases outside the gene matches: 4. CDR1 and CDR2 from the germline V gene are MDHEN and SYDVKM. The CDR3 covers 14 residues.

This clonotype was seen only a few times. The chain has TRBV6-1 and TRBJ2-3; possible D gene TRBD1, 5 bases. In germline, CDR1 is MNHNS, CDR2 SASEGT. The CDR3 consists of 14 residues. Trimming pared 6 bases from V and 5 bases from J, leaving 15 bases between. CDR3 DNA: TGTGCCAGCAGCAGCAACAGGTTGGAAGATACGCAGTATTTT. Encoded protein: CASSSNRLEDTQYF.

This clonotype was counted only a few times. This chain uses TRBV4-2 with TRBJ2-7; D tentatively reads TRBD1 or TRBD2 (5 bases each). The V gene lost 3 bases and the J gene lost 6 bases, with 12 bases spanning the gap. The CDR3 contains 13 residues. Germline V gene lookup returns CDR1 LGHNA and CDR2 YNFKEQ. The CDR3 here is CASSQTYGGEQYF. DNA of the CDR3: TGTGCCAGCAGCCAGACCTATGGGGGCGAGCAGTACTTC.

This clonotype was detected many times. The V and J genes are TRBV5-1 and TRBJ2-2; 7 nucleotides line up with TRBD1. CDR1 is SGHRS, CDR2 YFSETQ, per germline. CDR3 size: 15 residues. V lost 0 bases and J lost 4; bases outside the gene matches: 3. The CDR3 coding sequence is TGCGCCAGCAGCTTGGATCAGGGGGTCACCGGGGAGCTGTTTTTT. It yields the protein CASSLDQGVTGELFF.

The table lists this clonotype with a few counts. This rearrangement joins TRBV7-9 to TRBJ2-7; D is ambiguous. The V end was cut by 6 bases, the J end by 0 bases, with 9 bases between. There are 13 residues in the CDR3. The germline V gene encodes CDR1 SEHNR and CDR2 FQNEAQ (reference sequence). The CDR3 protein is CASRSRSSYEQYF. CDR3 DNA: TGTGCCAGCAGATCCAGGAGCTCCTACGAGCAGTACTTC.

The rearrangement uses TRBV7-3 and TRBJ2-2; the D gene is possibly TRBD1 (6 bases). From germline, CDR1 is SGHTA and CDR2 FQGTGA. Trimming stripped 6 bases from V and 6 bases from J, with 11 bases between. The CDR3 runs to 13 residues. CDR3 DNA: TGTGCCAGCAGAACAACAGGGCCCGGGGAGCTGTTTTTT. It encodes CASRTTGPGELFF.

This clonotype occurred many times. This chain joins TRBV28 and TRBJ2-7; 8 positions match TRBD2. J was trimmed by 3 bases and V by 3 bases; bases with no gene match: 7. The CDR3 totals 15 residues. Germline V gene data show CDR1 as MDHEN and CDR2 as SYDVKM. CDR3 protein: CASSLAAGAHYEQYF. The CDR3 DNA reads TGTGCCAGCAGTTTGGCAGCGGGAGCCCACTACGAGCAGTACTTC.

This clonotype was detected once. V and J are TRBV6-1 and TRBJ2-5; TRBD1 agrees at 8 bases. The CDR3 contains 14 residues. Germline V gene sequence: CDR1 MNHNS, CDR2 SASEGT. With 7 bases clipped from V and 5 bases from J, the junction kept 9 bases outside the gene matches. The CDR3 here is CASTRDRLGETQYF. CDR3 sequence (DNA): TGTGCCAGCACCCGGGACAGGTTGGGGGAGACCCAGTACTTC.

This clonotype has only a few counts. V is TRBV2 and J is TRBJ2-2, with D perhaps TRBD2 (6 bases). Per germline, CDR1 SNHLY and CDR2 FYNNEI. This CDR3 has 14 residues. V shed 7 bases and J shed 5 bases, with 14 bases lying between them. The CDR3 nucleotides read TGTGCCAGCACCGTCCTAGCGATGACCGGGGAGCTGTTTTTT. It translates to CASTVLAMTGELFF.

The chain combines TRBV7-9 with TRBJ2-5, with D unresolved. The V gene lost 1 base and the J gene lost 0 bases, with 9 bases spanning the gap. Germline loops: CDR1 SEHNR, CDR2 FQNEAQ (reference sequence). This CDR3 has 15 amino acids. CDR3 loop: CASSLVVAYQETQYF. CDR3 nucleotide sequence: TGTGCCAGCAGCTTAGTGGTCGCGTACCAAGAGACCCAGTACTTC.

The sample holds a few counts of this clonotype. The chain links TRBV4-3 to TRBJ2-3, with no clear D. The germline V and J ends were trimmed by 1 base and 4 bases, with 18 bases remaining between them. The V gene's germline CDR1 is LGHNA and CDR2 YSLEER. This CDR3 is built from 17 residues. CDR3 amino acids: CASSQGRSGSPADTQYF. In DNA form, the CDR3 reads TGCGCCAGCAGCCAAGGGAGATCAGGATCTCCGGCAGATACGCAGTATTTT.